Included here is one TCR beta chain sequence, with context. Naive and memory CD4+ T cells were separated from cryopreserved PBMCs. These data are taken from a study of CD4 T cells in relation to SARS-CoV-2 and coronaviruses. Background on the study: The restricting HLA molecule for shared crossreactive spike epitopes was mapped.

Naive and memory CD4+ T cell DNA was deep-sequenced without culture. Only in-frame clones appear in the TCRdb table, and some are missing; sequencing was by immunoSEQ multiplex PCR. The sample has about 56,000 clones, about 92% seen once. Germline trimming cut 4 bases from V and 7 bases from J; bases unmatched to any gene: 7. This CDR3 spans 14 amino acids. Germline lookup yields CDR1 MGHDK and CDR2 SYGVNS. The receptor was isolated from an adult with COVID-19. The chain recombines TRBV25-1 with TRBJ2-3; TRBD1 matches 8 bases. Sequenced input: naive CD4+ T cells from PBMCs. The subset was: naive CD4+ T cells isolated by negative enrichment. In nucleotides, the CDR3 is TGTGCCAGCAGTGGCTCGACAGGGGCCTATACGCAGTATTTT. The encoded protein is CASSGSTGAYTQYF.